These T cell receptor beta chains were read from a single sample in a study of early T cells in non-severe SARS-CoV-2 infection. TCRdb re-called the 5' RACE reads with MiXCR, one entry per CDR3 protein. The sample holds 30,000 to 40,000 distinct CDR3 sequences; over 6% are singletons and the top ten take roughly an eighth. Sequenced here: whole blood, sampled at baseline. The origin of the receptors is an adult who was a healthcare worker with PCR-confirmed SARS-CoV-2 infection or an uninfected control (not recorded which). Both conserved end residues are trimmed from each CDR3. Each record gives: J gene, V gene, clone size, CDR3 protein. For some rows the clone size is stated as once, few or many, or as a class when expanded; others skip it.

J gene: TRBJ2-6; V gene: TRBV12-3/TRBV12-4; clone size: -; CDR3 protein: ASSSQTGTSGANVLT
J gene: TRBJ2-1; V gene: TRBV4-3; clone size: many; CDR3 protein: ASSQDSAGGPNEQF
J gene: TRBJ1-1; V gene: TRBV6-6; clone size: many; CDR3 protein: ASIPGTANTEAF
J gene: TRBJ2-1; V gene: TRBV19; clone size: many; CDR3 protein: ATRDGGPSFNEQF
J gene: TRBJ2-1; V gene: TRBV4-3; clone size: large; CDR3 protein: ASSWTSGRGDEQF
J gene: TRBJ2-3; V gene: TRBV27; clone size: few; CDR3 protein: ASSRRERSFSTDTQY
J gene: TRBJ1-5; V gene: TRBV29-1; clone size: many; CDR3 protein: SVDDPQAKWGVSQPQH
J gene: TRBJ1-1; V gene: TRBV20-1; clone size: few; CDR3 protein: SARDRGLNTEAF
J gene: TRBJ2-5; V gene: TRBV18; clone size: -; CDR3 protein: ASSQLAGGETQY
J gene: TRBJ1-3; V gene: TRBV27; clone size: few; CDR3 protein: ASSSDRTANTIY
J gene: TRBJ2-3; V gene: TRBV29-1; clone size: few; CDR3 protein: SVERLGRGTDTQY
J gene: TRBJ2-7; V gene: TRBV6-2/TRBV6-3; clone size: -; CDR3 protein: ASIHPAGNRGIYEQY
J gene: TRBJ2-2; V gene: TRBV10-2; clone size: -; CDR3 protein: ASRSRAGGELF
J gene: TRBJ2-1; V gene: TRBV20-1; clone size: many; CDR3 protein: SAKSGLAGGERRGEQF
J gene: TRBJ2-2; V gene: TRBV2; clone size: many; CDR3 protein: ASRGQGFSTGELF
J gene: TRBJ2-7; V gene: TRBV10-3; clone size: -; CDR3 protein: AISGQPYEQY
J gene: TRBJ2-3; V gene: TRBV9; clone size: -; CDR3 protein: ASSVVAGTSTDTQY
J gene: TRBJ2-3; V gene: TRBV18; clone size: -; CDR3 protein: ASSPTAGVSTDTQY
J gene: TRBJ2-7; V gene: TRBV6-1; clone size: few; CDR3 protein: ASSGASGGGVRAVGWQY
J gene: TRBJ1-2; V gene: TRBV18; clone size: few; CDR3 protein: ASSPPQNYGYT
J gene: TRBJ2-2; V gene: TRBV12-3/TRBV12-4; clone size: many; CDR3 protein: ASSSTGELF
J gene: TRBJ1-5; V gene: TRBV19; clone size: many; CDR3 protein: ASSTIRQGRGSNQPQH
J gene: TRBJ1-2; V gene: TRBV7-9; clone size: many; CDR3 protein: ASSLDARYGYT
J gene: TRBJ2-5; V gene: TRBV28; clone size: -; CDR3 protein: ASSGSGRETQY
J gene: TRBJ2-3; V gene: TRBV29-1; clone size: few; CDR3 protein: SVEVRGTDTQY
J gene: TRBJ2-7; V gene: TRBV7-2; clone size: -; CDR3 protein: ASSVGTQGHEQY
J gene: TRBJ2-1; V gene: TRBV19; clone size: many; CDR3 protein: ASTRGGYSYNEQF
J gene: TRBJ1-5; V gene: TRBV29-1; clone size: medium-sized; CDR3 protein: SVVAGANQPQH
J gene: TRBJ2-3; V gene: TRBV9; clone size: many; CDR3 protein: ASSVRAGPDSDTQY